This TCR beta chain derives from a study of cytomegalovirus exposure and HLA in healthy donors. General study findings and limits: Researchers left out some V segments, among them TRBV6-2 and TRBV6-3, as indistinguishable.

The primer mix had 60 Vbeta and 13 Jbeta primers. Libraries were prepared by immunoSEQ multiplex PCR; TCRdb keeps only in-frame clonotypes and omits some of them. This sample has some 120,000 clones, with 6.5% to 9.5% found just once. Trimming removed 4 bases from V and 5 bases from J; junction bases left unmatched: 9. This CDR3 contains 16 residues. CDR1 is SGHRS and CDR2 is YFSETQ in the germline V gene. Worth noting for this clone: The antigen is unknown.

The chain carries TRBV5-1 and TRBJ2-3; 11 nucleotides agree with TRBD2. Sequenced input: PBMCs. The source is a woman between 40 and 55 years old in good health and CMV-seropositive. The CDR3 loop is CASSVTSGGREDTQYF. CDR3 DNA: TGCGCCAGCAGCGTCACTAGCGGGGGACGGGAAGATACGCAGTATTTT.